These 29 T cell receptor beta chains share one sample of origin, sequenced in a study of CD8 T cells in Susac syndrome. The RNA input was roughly 0.45 to 1 ug, and it was reverse transcribed with random hexamers. TCRdb re-analysed the immunoSEQ multiplex PCR reads in MiXCR, keeping a single row per CDR3 protein. In the table there are some 300,000 distinct CDR3 sequences, 75% to 85% of which are singletons. Sequencing was done on a sample of CD8+ T cells from PBMCs. Receptors were obtained from a human donor with multiple sclerosis.

The chain recombines TRBV28 with TRBJ2-7; D might be TRBD1 (6 bases). The CDR3 is 17 residues long. Germline assignment: CDR1 MDHEN and CDR2 SYDVKM. Trimming shortened V by 3 bases and J by 4 bases, and 22 bases separated the two germline ends. CDR3 region: CASSLEIIVGGAYEQYF. DNA of the CDR3: TGTGCCAGCAGTTTGGAGATTATTGTTGGGGGCGCTTACGAGCAGTACTTC.

The chain employs TRBV24-1 and TRBJ2-1, with 11 bases aligning to TRBD2. From germline, CDR1 is KGHDR and CDR2 SFDVKD. The CDR3 totals 14 residues. V was pared by 7 bases and J by 9 bases, with 7 bases of the junction left unmatched. CDR3 sequence reads: CATSATSGRSEQFF. The CDR3 nucleotides are TGTGCCACCAGCGCAACTAGCGGGAGATCTGAGCAGTTCTTC.

The genes are TRBV6-5 and TRBJ1-2; 9 bases align to TRBD1. CDR1 and CDR2 from the germline V gene are MNHEY and SVGAGI. There are 15 residues in the CDR3. Trimming cost V 0 bases and J 7 bases; bases outside gene matches: 6. CDR3 in DNA: TGTGCCAGCAGTTACTCGGGACAGGGCTGGAGTGGCTACACCTTC. It codes for CASSYSGQGWSGYTF.

V is TRBV7-6 and J is TRBJ2-1, with 8 bases lining up with TRBD2. CDR1 and CDR2 (germline): SGHVS, FNYEAQ. V shed 5 bases, J shed 8 bases, and the junction held 14 bases outside the gene matches. This CDR3 comprises 16 residues. The CDR3 loop is CASSALAGGRTDEQFF. DNA of the CDR3: TGTGCCAGCAGCGCCCTTGCGGGAGGCCGTACCGATGAGCAGTTCTTC.

The chain combines TRBV9 with TRBJ2-7; D uncertain. The CDR3 runs 15 residues. Germline values: CDR1 SGDLS, CDR2 YYNGEE. Trimming removed 0 bases from V and 2 bases from J, with 12 bases in between. The CDR3 protein is CASSVDGVGAYEQYF. DNA for the CDR3: TGTGCCAGCAGCGTAGATGGCGTCGGAGCCTACGAGCAGTACTTC.

This rearrangement joins TRBV7-8 to TRBJ2-3; D is possibly TRBD1 or TRBD2 (5 bases each). CDR1 SGHVS and CDR2 FQNEAQ come from the germline V gene. This CDR3 comprises 15 residues. V dropped 1 base and J dropped 1 base, with 9 bases sitting between them. The CDR3 region has the DNA TGTGCCAGCAGCTTAGGAGGGGTTGGCACAGATACGCAGTATTTT. Protein: CASSLGGVGTDTQYF.

The chain employs TRBV14 and TRBJ1-1; 7 positions match TRBD1. There are 12 residues in the CDR3. CDR1 is SGHDN and CDR2 is FVKESK in the germline V gene. Trimming took 4 bases from V and 7 from J; bases not matched to a gene: 3. DNA for the CDR3: TGTGCCAGCAGCCTCGGGACAGTTGAAGCTTTCTTT. It encodes CASSLGTVEAFF.

V gene TRBV7-8 combines with J gene TRBJ1-1, with D possibly TRBD1 on 6 matching bases. CDR3 length equals 15 residues. V was shortened by 5 bases and J by 7 bases, with 20 bases between the two germline ends. Per germline, CDR1 SGHVS and CDR2 FQNEAQ. The chain's CDR3 is CASSAIRGLLYEAFF. The DNA for the CDR3 is TGTGCCAGCAGCGCTATTCGGGGGCTCCTCTATGAAGCTTTCTTT.

V is TRBV14 and J is TRBJ2-1; D unresolved. The V gene's germline CDR1 is SGHDN and CDR2 FVKESK. Trimming shortened V by 4 bases and J by 8 bases, and 15 bases separated the two germline ends. This CDR3 is built from 14 residues. The CDR3: CASSLENTEYEQFF. The CDR3 DNA reads as TGTGCCAGCAGCCTAGAGAATACCGAATATGAGCAGTTCTTC.

The table lists this clonotype with a count of one. The chain carries TRBV4-1 and TRBJ2-7; D remains ambiguous. The CDR3 extends over 15 amino acids. V shed 3 bases and J shed 3 bases, with 15 bases lying between them. CDR1 and CDR2 from the germline V gene are MGHRA and YSYEKL. Here the CDR3 reads CASSHVGLGDYEQYF. CDR3 coding DNA: TGCGCCAGCAGCCATGTCGGGCTCGGAGACTACGAGCAGTACTTC.

In its sample, this clonotype was seen a few times. The chain carries TRBV20-1 and TRBJ1-5; D gene unclear. Trimming removed 0 bases at V and 1 base at J, with 16 bases between. Per the germline V gene, CDR1 is DFQATT and CDR2 is SNEGSKA (reference sequence). The length of the CDR3 is 17 residues. Written as DNA, the CDR3 is TGCAGTGCTAGAGATTATATAAGAGGGAACAGCAATCAGCCCCAGCATTTT. Its protein is CSARDYIRGNSNQPQHF.

V gene TRBV28 combines with J gene TRBJ2-7; D possibly corresponds to TRBD2 (5 bases). V was clipped by 5 bases and J by 7 bases, with 18 bases between them. CDR3 length: 14 amino acids. CDR1 is MDHEN and CDR2 is SYDVKM in the germline V gene. CDR3 amino acids: CASSPRVPGMEQYF. DNA of the CDR3: TGTGCCAGCAGTCCTAGGGTCCCCGGGATGGAGCAGTACTTC.

The V call is TRBV6-6, the J call TRBJ1-3; D is unclear. CDR3 length: 15 amino acids. The germline CDR1 and CDR2 sequences are MNHNY and SVGAGI (reference sequence). V lost 5 bases to trimming and J lost 0 bases, with 11 bases between them. DNA of the CDR3: TGTGCCAGCAGTCCGCTAGGACTCTCTGGAAACACCATATATTTT. It specifies CASSPLGLSGNTIYF.

The chain has TRBV20-1 and TRBJ2-7; maybe TRBD2 (6 bases). The CDR3 runs to 15 residues. Trimming cost V 1 base and J 2 bases, with 15 bases left between them. Germline V CDR1 and CDR2: DFQATT, SNEGSKA (reference sequence). The CDR3 loop reads CSARGGDDHPYEQYF. In nucleotides, the CDR3 is TGCAGTGCTAGAGGGGGGGATGACCACCCCTACGAGCAGTACTTC.

V usage is TRBV7-2 and J usage is TRBJ1-1; 7 bases match TRBD1. CDR1 and CDR2 from the germline V gene are SGHTA and FQGNSA. The CDR3 has 14 residues. The ends lost 4 bases at V and 5 bases at J; junction bases unmatched: 7. The CDR3 sequence: CASSWTGEGTEAFF. Written as DNA, the CDR3 is TGTGCCAGCAGCTGGACAGGAGAGGGGACTGAAGCTTTCTTT.

The CDR3 bases are TGTGCCAGCAGTTACATTGGAGGAGGCGATGAGCAGTTCTTC. Its translation: CASSYIGGGDEQFF. The chain links TRBV6-5 to TRBJ2-1, with D maybe TRBD2 (5 bases). The V and J ends lost 2 bases and 8 bases respectively, with 13 bases between them. The CDR3 is 14 residues long. Germline assignment: CDR1 MNHEY and CDR2 SVGAGI.

The chain carries TRBV20-1 and TRBJ2-6, with 9 nucleotides matching TRBD1. The CDR3 contains 15 residues. Germline V gene data show CDR1 as DFQATT and CDR2 as SNEGSKA (reference sequence). Unmatched junction bases numbered 7, after V lost 8 bases and J lost 2 bases. CDR3: CSSRDRDTGANVLTF. For the CDR3, the DNA is TGCAGTTCCCGGGACAGGGATACTGGGGCCAACGTCCTGACTTTC.

V and J are TRBV28 and TRBJ2-1; D perhaps matches TRBD2 (5 bases). This CDR3 region has 15 residues. Germline loops: CDR1 MDHEN, CDR2 SYDVKM. V lost 11 bases and J lost 0, with 17 bases in between. The CDR3 DNA follows: TGTGCCGGTCGAAGTACAGCGGCCTCCTACAATGAGCAGTTCTTC. Translated: CAGRSTAASYNEQFF.

Regarding this clonotype: The conserved phenylalanine or tryptophan is not found at the CDR3 terminus, so this likely reflects a read error. The chain joins TRBV14 to TRBJ1-1; TRBD1 matches at 9 bases. Germline V gives CDR1 SGHDN, CDR2 FVKESK. This CDR3 has 13 amino acids. V shed 3 bases, J shed 5 bases, and the junction held 1 base outside the gene matches. CDR3 residues: CASSQGTGTEAFL. DNA for the CDR3: TGTGCCAGCAGCCAGGGGACAGGGACTGAAGCTTTCCTT.

This chain uses TRBV30 with TRBJ1-1; unclear D gene. Germline V gene sequence: CDR1 GTSNPN, CDR2 SVGIG (reference sequence). The V and J ends lost 1 base and 5 bases respectively, with 11 bases between them. The CDR3 length is 13 residues. The CDR3 coding sequence is TGTGCCTGGAGTGCCCTCATGAGGACTGAAGCTTTCTTT. Protein sequence: CAWSALMRTEAFF. Using reference TRBV30 and TRBJ1-1 for the parts outside the CDR3, the full variable domain is SQTIHQWPATLVQPVGSPLSLECTVEGTSNPNLYWYRQAAGRGLQLLFYSVGIGQISSEVPQNLSASRPQDRQFILSSKKLLLSDSGFYLCAWSALMRTEAFFGQGTRLTVV.

The chain couples TRBV6-1 to TRBJ2-1; 8 bases agree with TRBD1. Trimming took 2 bases from V and 8 from J; bases not matched to a gene: 11. The CDR3 has 16 residues. Per the germline V gene, CDR1 is MNHNS and CDR2 is SASEGT. This CDR3 reads CASSELVWTGQYEQFF. DNA of the CDR3: TGTGCCAGCAGTGAACTTGTCTGGACAGGGCAATATGAGCAGTTCTTC.

The genes are TRBV20-1 and TRBJ2-5; D may be TRBD1 or TRBD2 (5 bases each). The CDR3 runs to 13 residues. CDR1 is DFQATT and CDR2 is SNEGSKA in the germline V gene (reference sequence). V was pared by 3 bases and J by 1 base, with 9 bases between. DNA for the CDR3: TGCAGTGCTAGTGCCGGGGCCCAAGAGACCCAGTACTTC. It codes for CSASAGAQETQYF.

The gene calls are TRBV5-1 and TRBJ1-1, with D unclear. Germline V gives CDR1 SGHRS, CDR2 YFSETQ. Trimming pared 5 bases from V and 7 bases from J, leaving 18 bases between. This CDR3 contains 14 residues. The CDR3 coding sequence is TGCGCCAGCAGTTCGTCTCCCGGACCCCATGAAGCTTTCTTT. Residues: CASSSSPGPHEAFF.

The chain joins TRBV14 to TRBJ2-5; the D is unclear. CDR1 is SGHDN and CDR2 is FVKESK in the germline V gene. CDR3 length: 12 residues. V dropped 3 bases and J dropped 6 bases, with 8 bases sitting between them. As DNA, the CDR3 is TGTGCCAGCAGCCAGGTTTCAAAGACCCAGTACTTC. Protein: CASSQVSKTQYF.

The CDR3 sequence is CASSPSDRVAGYTF. CDR3 DNA: TGTGCCAGCAGCCCTAGTGACAGGGTGGCTGGCTACACCTTC. V usage is TRBV7-8 and J usage is TRBJ1-2; 7 bases line up with TRBD1. J gave up 7 bases and V 5 bases, and 10 bases lay outside the gene matches. The germline CDR1 and CDR2 sequences are SGHVS and FQNEAQ. CDR3 length equals 14 residues. The whole variable domain, remainder taken from reference TRBV7-8 and TRBJ1-2, is GAGVSQSPRYKVAKRGQDVALRCDPISGHVSLFWYQQALGQGPEFLTYFQNEAQLDKSGLPSDRFFAERPEGSVSTLKIQRTQQEDSAVYLCASSPSDRVAGYTFGSGTRLTVV.

The chain couples TRBV5-6 to TRBJ1-2; TRBD1 is a possible D gene (5 bases). This CDR3 comprises 14 residues. Germline CDR1 and CDR2: SGHDT and YYEEEE. Trimming took 0 bases from V and 6 from J, leaving 12 bases between them. This chain's CDR3 is CASSLVTGSDGYTF. The CDR3 nucleotides read TGTGCCAGCAGCTTGGTAACAGGATCTGATGGCTACACCTTC.

On this clonotype: Sequence at one end of the junction differs from germline and may be a read error. The rearrangement uses TRBV4-1 and TRBJ2-7, with unresolved D. The length of the CDR3 is 13 residues. Germline loops: CDR1 MGHRA, CDR2 YSYEKL. The CDR3 spells CASSQGSSSEQYF. The CDR3 DNA reads as TGCGCCAGCAGCCAAGGATCCTCCTCCGAGCAGTACTTC.

The chain recombines TRBV6-1 with TRBJ2-3; 9 bases agree with TRBD2. V gave up 10 bases and J gave up 2 bases; unmatched junction bases: 16. This CDR3 has 17 amino acids. Per the germline V gene, CDR1 is MNHNS and CDR2 is SASEGT. In nucleotides, the CDR3 is TGTGCCACCCGGCCGGGGTGGCTAGCGGGAATCACAGATACGCAGTATTTT. Encoded protein: CATRPGWLAGITDTQYF.

In nucleotides, the CDR3 is TGTGCCAGCAGTCAACACAGGGAAGCAAACTATGGCTACACCTTC. Its translation: CASSQHREANYGYTF. This chain links TRBV6-1 with TRBJ1-2; the D gene is possibly TRBD1 (6 bases). Germline V gene sequence: CDR1 MNHNS, CDR2 SASEGT. V dropped 5 bases and J dropped 2 bases, with 15 bases sitting between them. The length of the CDR3 is 15 residues.